Sequencing of this TCR beta chain was carried out in a study of CD8+ T cells in alopecia areata. Treatment given: oral pan-JAK inhibitor, 5-10 mg twice daily. Sequencing relied on a cDNA template that was reverse transcribed from extracted RNA. Profiled with immunoSEQ multiplex PCR; TCRdb holds only in-frame clones, not every one. The sample has some 190,000 clones, approximately 60% seen once. V was cut by 0 bases and J by 4 bases, with 12 bases left in between. Germline lookup yields CDR1 GTSNPN and CDR2 SVGIG (reference sequence). This CDR3 contains 14 residues. This chain joins TRBV30 and TRBJ1-2, with D tentatively TRBD1 (5 bases). The specimen comprised CD4+ T cells sorted from blood, sampled at week 4, from a patient treated with tofacitinib. This clonotype was obtained from a human donor with alopecia areata. The CDR3 here is CAWSVLRGSYGYTF. The CDR3 nucleotides are TGTGCCTGGAGTGTATTACGGGGGAGCTATGGCTACACCTTC. The variable domain in full, with the rest retrieved from reference TRBV30 and TRBJ1-2, is SQTIHQWPATLVQPVGSPLSLECTVEGTSNPNLYWYRQAAGRGLQLLFYSVGIGQISSEVPQNLSASRPQDRQFILSSKKLLLSDSGFYLCAWSVLRGSYGYTFGSGTRLTVV.